These 20 T cell receptor beta chains were sequenced from one sample in a study of blood T cell repertoires in COVID-19. The table came from immunoSEQ multiplex PCR; TCRdb's copy has only in-frame clones and leaves some out. Seen here are 130,000 to 150,000 clones, less than 90% observed once, and the top ten hold about 38%. The sequenced material came from peripheral blood. These receptors originate from a human donor in a cohort sampled during active COVID-19.

This rearrangement joins TRBV6-5 to TRBJ2-1; TRBD1 might be the D (6 bases). The V and J ends lost 4 bases and 10 bases respectively, with 11 bases between them. This CDR3 comprises 12 residues. Germline lookup yields CDR1 MNHEY and CDR2 SVGAGI. CDR3 sequence: CASSSRGYEQFF. CDR3 bases: TGTGCCAGCAGTTCTAGGGGGTACGAGCAGTTCTTC.

This chain links TRBV9 with TRBJ2-4; 8 bases agree with TRBD2. Trimming at V came to 1 base and at J to 8 bases, leaving 5 bases not matched to a gene. The CDR3 loop spans 14 amino acids. CDR1 and CDR2 (germline): SGDLS, YYNGEE. Written as DNA, the CDR3 is TGTGCCAGCAGCGTAAGCGGGGGCGGGGACATTCAGTACTTC. Translating it yields CASSVSGGGDIQYF.

The chain is built from TRBV10-3 and TRBJ1-2; D is uncertain. V shed 10 bases and J shed 4 bases, with 19 bases lying between them. CDR1 ENHRY and CDR2 SYGVKD come from the germline V gene. CDR3 length: 14 residues. CDR3 in DNA: TGTGCCACCCATTATGTGGCAGCGGGCTATGGCTACACCTTC. Translated, it gives CATHYVAAGYGYTF.

This chain joins TRBV29-1 and TRBJ1-2; D may be TRBD1 (5 bases). This CDR3 region has 11 residues. V was pared by 7 bases and J by 7 bases, with 13 bases between. Germline CDR1 and CDR2: SQVTM and ANQGSEA. CDR3 DNA sequence: TGCAGCGGAAGAGGAGGGACTGGCTACACCTTC. Its protein is CSGRGGTGYTF.

The chain uses TRBV21-1 and TRBJ2-7; the listed D gene, TRBD1, was not tested against the DNA. TRBV21-1 is deemed a pseudogene. CDR3 length equals 16 residues. The CDR3 sequence: CASSKEQGRKVYEQYF. DNA of the CDR3: TGTGCCAGCAGCAAAGAACAGGGGCGCAAGGTTTACGAGCAGTACTTC.

The chain combines TRBV6-5 with TRBJ2-2; a weak D match, TRBD2 (5 bases). Germline CDR1 is MNHEY and CDR2 is SVGAGI. The V end was cut by 0 bases, the J end by 5 bases, with 10 bases between. The CDR3 loop spans 15 amino acids. The CDR3 reads CASSYSRGPTGELFF. The CDR3 region has the DNA TGTGCCAGCAGTTACTCGAGAGGGCCGACCGGGGAGCTGTTTTTT.

The chain couples TRBV28 to TRBJ1-6; D ambiguous. Germline lookup yields CDR1 MDHEN and CDR2 SYDVKM. V shed 6 bases and J shed 8 bases, with 17 bases lying between them. The CDR3 is 15 residues long. CDR3 sequence reads: CASRGAGLGDSPLHF. The CDR3 DNA sequence: TGTGCCAGCAGGGGAGCCGGGCTAGGCGATTCACCCCTCCACTTT.

In its sample, this clone was seen once. This rearrangement joins TRBV7-2 to TRBJ1-6; no firm D call. The CDR3 spans 17 residues. Per germline, CDR1 SGHTA and CDR2 FQGNSA. V was shortened by 5 bases and J by 0 bases, with 14 bases between the two germline ends. The CDR3 DNA reads TGTGCCAGCAGCCCCACCCCCGTCAGCTCCTATAATTCACCCCTCCACTTT. Translated: CASSPTPVSSYNSPLHF.

The chain has TRBV5-1 and TRBJ1-2; D not resolved. CDR1 is SGHRS, CDR2 YFSETQ, per germline. The CDR3 is 15 residues long. The V gene lost 0 bases and the J gene lost 7 bases, with 16 bases spanning the gap. Here the CDR3 DNA reads TGCGCCAGCAGCTTGGGTTCCAACCCAGCGAGTGGCTACACCTTC. It encodes CASSLGSNPASGYTF.

This clone was observed a handful of times. This chain connects TRBV19 to TRBJ2-6; D possibly corresponds to TRBD1 (6 bases). The CDR3 length is 18 residues. Trimming shortened V by 1 base and J by 1 base, and 14 bases separated the two germline ends. CDR1 is LNHDA and CDR2 is SQIVND in the germline V gene (reference sequence). CDR3 bases: TGTGCCAGTAGTATAGGAGGCGGCAGGGGTTCTGGGGCCAACGTCCTGACTTTC. Translation: CASSIGGGRGSGANVLTF.

This rearrangement joins TRBV6-5 to TRBJ2-7; the match to TRBD2 covers 7 bases. Looked up from germline, CDR1 is MNHEY and CDR2 is SVGAGI. The CDR3 totals 15 residues. The V gene end was trimmed by 0 bases and the J gene end by 2 bases; junction bases not matched to a gene: 4. CDR3 amino acids: CASSYSLAVPYEQYF. CDR3 DNA: TGTGCCAGCAGTTACTCCCTAGCGGTGCCCTACGAGCAGTACTTC.

The chain recombines TRBV21-1 with TRBJ2-7; TRBD1 is taken as the D call from the table, unchecked against the DNA. TRBV21-1 is a listed pseudogene. The CDR3 has 15 residues. The CDR3 nucleotides are TGTGCCAGCAGCCCCTGGGCGCGCAGACCCCACGGGCAGTACTTC. This gives the protein CASSPWARRPHGQYF.

This clone has more than one count but fewer than ten. The V and J genes are TRBV5-6 and TRBJ2-7; D might be TRBD1 (6 bases). V lost 3 bases, J lost 4 bases, and 11 bases lay in between. CDR1 SGHDT and CDR2 YYEEEE come from the germline V gene. CDR3 length equals 13 residues. The CDR3 coding sequence is TGTGCCAGCAGCTCCCTAGGACAGTACGAGCAGTACTTC. Amino acids: CASSSLGQYEQYF.

The chain combines TRBV6-5 with TRBJ1-5, with D perhaps matching TRBD1 (5 bases). Germline values: CDR1 MNHEY, CDR2 SVGAGI. The CDR3 sequence is 15 residues long. Trimming removed 2 bases at V and 3 bases at J, with 11 bases between. The CDR3 DNA is TGTGCCAGCAGTTACGGGGGGGGTATCAATCAGCCCCAGCATTTT. This gives the protein CASSYGGGINQPQHF.

The chain recombines TRBV7-2 with TRBJ2-3; no definite D call. The germline V and J ends were trimmed by 0 bases and 7 bases, with 8 bases remaining between them. The CDR3 covers 13 residues. Per the germline V gene, CDR1 is SGHTA and CDR2 is FQGNSA. The chain's CDR3 is CASSLAGVNTQYF. The CDR3 nucleotides are TGTGCCAGCAGCTTAGCCGGTGTAAATACGCAGTATTTT. The entire variable domain, with the rest obtained from reference TRBV7-2 and TRBJ2-3, is as follows: GAGVSQSPSNKVTEKGKDVELRCDPISGHTALYWYRQSLGQGLEFLIYFQGNSAPDKSGLPSDRFSAERTGGSVSTLTIQRTQQEDSAVYLCASSLAGVNTQYFGPGTRLTVL.

The V and J genes are TRBV12-1 and TRBJ1-2; the table's D call, TRBD1, has no DNA check behind it. TRBV12-1 is given as a pseudogene. There are 14 residues in the CDR3. CDR3 sequence reads: CASSRSGGPYGYTF. The CDR3 coding sequence is TGTGCCAGCAGTAGATCAGGGGGCCCCTATGGCTACACCTTC.

The chain is built from TRBV5-1 and TRBJ2-1; tentatively, D is TRBD1 (5 bases). The CDR3 extends over 16 amino acids. Germline lookup yields CDR1 SGHRS and CDR2 YFSETQ. Trimming cost V 4 bases and J 3 bases, with 17 bases left between them. DNA of the CDR3: TGCGCCAGCAGCCCCCCGCAGGGAATCATCTACAATGAGCAGTTCTTC. Its protein product is CASSPPQGIIYNEQFF.

The V call is TRBV3-1 (or the pseudogene TRBV3-2), the J call TRBJ1-6, with D unresolved. The CDR3 sequence is 14 residues long. The germline gives CDR1 LGHDT, CDR2 YNNKEL (reference sequence). V gave up 0 bases and J gave up 7 bases, with 7 bases separating them. The CDR3 reads CASSQEPGNSPLHF. CDR3 nucleotides: TGTGCCAGCAGCCAAGAACCAGGAAATTCACCCCTCCACTTT.

The chain employs TRBV7-9 and TRBJ1-1; 9 positions agree with TRBD1. The CDR3 is 15 amino acids. J was trimmed by 4 bases and V by 5 bases; bases with no gene match: 8. The V gene's germline CDR1 is SEHNR and CDR2 FQNEAQ (reference sequence). The CDR3 loop reads CASSPQTGGGTEAFF. CDR3 coding DNA: TGTGCCAGCAGCCCGCAGACAGGGGGAGGCACTGAAGCTTTCTTT.

The chain uses TRBV19 and TRBJ1-5; possible D gene TRBD1, 5 bases. The CDR3 has 14 residues. Germline V lookup: CDR1 LNHDA, CDR2 SQIVND (reference sequence). The V end was cut by 3 bases, the J end by 9 bases, with 15 bases between. In DNA form, the CDR3 reads TGTGCCAGTAGTATGGGGAGGCTCCAGGGGCCCCAGCATTTT. Its protein is CASSMGRLQGPQHF.